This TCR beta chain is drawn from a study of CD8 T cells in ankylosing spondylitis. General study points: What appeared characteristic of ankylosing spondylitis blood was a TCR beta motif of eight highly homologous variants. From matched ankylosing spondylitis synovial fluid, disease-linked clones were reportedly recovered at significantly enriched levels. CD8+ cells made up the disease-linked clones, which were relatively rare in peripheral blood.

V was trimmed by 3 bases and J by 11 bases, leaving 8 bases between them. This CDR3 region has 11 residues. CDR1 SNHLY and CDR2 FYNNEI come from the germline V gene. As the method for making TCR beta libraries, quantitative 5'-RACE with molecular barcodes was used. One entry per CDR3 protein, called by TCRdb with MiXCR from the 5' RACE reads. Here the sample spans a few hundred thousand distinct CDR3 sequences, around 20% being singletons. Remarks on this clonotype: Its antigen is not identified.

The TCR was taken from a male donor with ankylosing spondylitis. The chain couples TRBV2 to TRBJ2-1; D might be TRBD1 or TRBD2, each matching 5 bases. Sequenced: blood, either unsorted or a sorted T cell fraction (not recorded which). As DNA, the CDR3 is TGTGCCAGCAGTGAGGGGACCCAGCAGTTCTTC. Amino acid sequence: CASSEGTQQFF.